The 32 T cell receptor beta chains in this list originate from one sample, sequenced in a study of cytomegalovirus exposure and HLA in healthy donors. Here immunoSEQ multiplex PCR was the method, and the copy in TCRdb shows in-frame clones only, minus some. The table has under 250,000 clones, around 78% seen once. The sample comprised PBMCs. These receptors were taken from a woman younger than 35 in good health and CMV-seronegative.

This clone was counted only a few times. In the same sample, other DNA sequences code for this CDR3. The J gene is TRBJ2-7, the V gene TRBV11-2; no reliable D call. V gave up 1 base and J gave up 5 bases, with 3 bases separating them. The CDR3 has 11 residues. Germline CDR1 is SGHAT and CDR2 is FQNNGV. In DNA form, the CDR3 reads TGTGCCAGCAGCTTAGGTGACGAGCAGTACTTC. As protein: CASSLGDEQYF.

This clone was seen once. J is TRBJ1-2 and V is TRBV28; D is unresolved. The CDR3 contains 11 residues. Germline assignment: CDR1 MDHEN and CDR2 SYDVKM. Trimming left V 7 bases short and J 1 base short, with 4 bases between. CDR3 nucleotide sequence: TGTGCCAGCATGATTAACTATGGCTACACCTTC. It yields the protein CASMINYGYTF.

The chain employs TRBV5-1 and TRBJ1-3; no firm D call. V shed 4 bases and J shed 2 bases, with 19 bases lying between them. The length of the CDR3 is 17 residues. In germline, CDR1 is SGHRS, CDR2 YFSETQ. CDR3 protein: CASSPALAYSAGNTIYF. In DNA, the CDR3 is TGCGCCAGCAGCCCCGCCCTGGCGTACTCAGCTGGAAACACCATATATTTT.

This clone was seen a few times. The chain has TRBV6-1 and TRBJ1-5; D uncertain. The CDR3 has 15 amino acids. V gave up 3 bases and J gave up 7 bases, with 16 bases separating them. Germline CDR1 reads MNHNS; CDR2 reads SASEGT. The CDR3 protein is CASSDLFGPGQPQHF. CDR3 nucleotide sequence: TGTGCCAGCAGTGACTTATTCGGACCGGGACAGCCCCAGCATTTT.

This chain connects TRBV30 to TRBJ2-7; D ambiguous. V lost 3 bases, J lost 2 bases, and 8 bases lay in between. Germline lookup yields CDR1 GTSNPN and CDR2 SVGIG (reference sequence). The CDR3 spans 12 residues. CDR3 coding DNA: TGTGCCTGGAGCGCCCCGGCCTACGAGCAGTACTTC. This encodes CAWSAPAYEQYF.

V is TRBV5-1 and J is TRBJ2-5; D gene uncertain. Germline CDR1 and CDR2: SGHRS and YFSETQ. This CDR3 is built from 14 residues. V gave up 0 bases and J gave up 3 bases, with 9 bases separating them. The CDR3 coding sequence is TGCGCCAGCAGCTTGGGGTGGTCCGAAGAGACCCAGTACTTC. Amino acid sequence: CASSLGWSEETQYF.

The gene calls are TRBV30 and TRBJ2-1; D gene uncertain. Germline CDR1 is GTSNPN and CDR2 is SVGIG (reference sequence). The CDR3 contains 11 residues. The V and J ends lost 2 bases and 10 bases respectively, with 9 bases between them. The CDR3 loop is CAWSTRSEQFF. Written as DNA, the CDR3 is TGTGCCTGGAGTACCCGGTCGGAGCAGTTCTTC.

The chain couples TRBV5-1 to TRBJ2-2; D might be TRBD1 (5 bases). Per germline, CDR1 SGHRS and CDR2 YFSETQ. Trimming pared 0 bases from V and 4 bases from J, leaving 10 bases between. This CDR3 region has 15 residues. DNA of the CDR3: TGCGCCAGCAGCTTGGGGCAGGGTGCCACCGGGGAGCTGTTTTTT. It encodes CASSLGQGATGELFF.

The rearrangement uses TRBV7-2 and TRBJ2-7; D call uncertain. The CDR3 spans 14 residues. Looked up from germline, CDR1 is SGHTA and CDR2 is FQGNSA. Trimming took 7 bases from V and 1 from J, leaving 14 bases between them. CDR3 protein: CASTPDIRSYEQYF. The DNA for the CDR3 is TGTGCCAGCACCCCTGACATCCGATCCTACGAGCAGTACTTC. Full variable domain (outside the CDR3, taken from reference TRBV7-2 and TRBJ2-7): GAGVSQSPSNKVTEKGKDVELRCDPISGHTALYWYRQSLGQGLEFLIYFQGNSAPDKSGLPSDRFSAERTGGSVSTLTIQRTQQEDSAVYLCASTPDIRSYEQYFGPGTRLTVT.

The chain uses TRBV9 and TRBJ1-4; D call uncertain. The germline V gene encodes CDR1 SGDLS and CDR2 YYNGEE. The length of the CDR3 is 13 residues. Trimming took 0 bases from V and 6 from J, leaving 6 bases between them. The CDR3 protein is CASSVEADEKLFF. CDR3 nucleotides: TGTGCCAGCAGCGTAGAGGCAGATGAAAAACTGTTTTTT.

The rearrangement links TRBV5-4 to TRBJ1-2; 10 nucleotides align to TRBD1. Germline V lookup: CDR1 SGHNT, CDR2 YYREEE (reference sequence). The V segment lost 5 bases and the J segment 4 bases; nucleotides outside the gene matches: 5. This CDR3 has 14 residues. The CDR3, as DNA: TGTGCCAGCAGGACAGGGACAGGGGTCTATGGCTACACCTTC. Protein sequence: CASRTGTGVYGYTF.

The V and J genes are TRBV6-5 and TRBJ1-4; TRBD1 matches 7 bases. The trim removed 10 bases at V and 7 bases at J, leaving 6 bases unmatched. Germline V gives CDR1 MNHEY, CDR2 SVGAGI. The CDR3 contains 12 residues. CDR3 bases: TGTGCCACAAGACAGGGCAGTGAAAAACTGTTTTTT. Its protein product is CATRQGSEKLFF.

J is TRBJ1-1 and V is TRBV2; the D gene is possibly TRBD1 (5 bases). The V end lost 5 bases, the J end lost 4 bases, and 11 bases lay between the germline ends. CDR1 is SNHLY, CDR2 FYNNEI, per germline. The CDR3 spans 13 residues. CDR3 sequence: CASSQEGSTEAFF. Here the CDR3 DNA reads TGTGCCAGCAGTCAGGAGGGGAGCACTGAAGCTTTCTTT.

This clone was observed a handful of times. This sequence joins TRBV28 and TRBJ1-5, with a tentative D call TRBD1 (5 bases). The V and J ends lost 2 bases and 7 bases respectively, with 15 bases between them. In germline, CDR1 is MDHEN, CDR2 SYDVKM. There are 15 residues in the CDR3. The CDR3 DNA follows: TGTGCCAGCAGTTTAGGAAGGGGAGGGAGACAGCCCCAGCATTTT. As protein: CASSLGRGGRQPQHF.

The V gene is TRBV2, the J gene TRBJ1-4; 7 bases agree with TRBD1. Germline V CDR1 and CDR2: SNHLY, FYNNEI. After removal of 2 bases from V and 8 bases from J, the junction contained 8 bases not matched to a gene. The CDR3 runs to 15 residues. The CDR3 region is CASSEISGGGEKLFF. CDR3 nucleotide sequence: TGTGCCAGCAGTGAAATCTCAGGGGGAGGAGAAAAACTGTTTTTT.

This clone has a count of ten or more. The chain has TRBV7-8 and TRBJ1-2; maybe TRBD1 (5 bases). Germline V CDR1 and CDR2: SGHVS, FQNEAQ. V dropped 9 bases and J dropped 6 bases, with 17 bases sitting between them. This CDR3 region has 13 residues. This chain's CDR3 is CASRLGTDNGYTF. CDR3 DNA sequence: TGTGCCAGTCGACTTGGGACGGATAATGGCTACACCTTC. The variable domain in full, with the rest retrieved from reference TRBV7-8 and TRBJ1-2, is GAGVSQSPRYKVAKRGQDVALRCDPISGHVSLFWYQQALGQGPEFLTYFQNEAQLDKSGLPSDRFFAERPEGSVSTLKIQRTQQEDSAVYLCASRLGTDNGYTFGSGTRLTVV.

CDR3 amino acids: CASSRGSSSGNTIYF. Here the CDR3 DNA reads TGTGCCAGCAGCCGGGGCAGCAGCTCTGGAAACACCATATATTTT. The rearrangement uses TRBV7-9 and TRBJ1-3; maybe TRBD1 (5 bases). CDR3 size: 15 residues. The V gene lost 5 bases and the J gene lost 0 bases, with 11 bases spanning the gap. Per germline, CDR1 SEHNR and CDR2 FQNEAQ (reference sequence).

The chain couples TRBV27 to TRBJ2-3; no clear D gene. V was pared by 5 bases and J by 1 base, with 13 bases between. Looked up from germline, CDR1 is MNHEY and CDR2 is SMNVEV (reference sequence). The CDR3 has 15 amino acids. Here the CDR3 reads CASSPYQRGTDTQYF. The DNA for the CDR3 is TGTGCCAGCAGTCCTTATCAAAGGGGCACAGATACGCAGTATTTT.

The chain couples TRBV6-6 to TRBJ2-5; D gene ambiguous. The CDR3 covers 11 residues. Trimming left V 6 bases short and J 1 base short, with 3 bases between. Per the germline V gene, CDR1 is MNHNY and CDR2 is SVGAGI (reference sequence). CDR3: CASSPQETQYF. The CDR3 region has the DNA TGTGCCAGCAGCCCCCAAGAGACCCAGTACTTC.

The chain uses TRBV7-6 and TRBJ2-7, with D perhaps assigned TRBD1 or TRBD2 (6 bases each). Trimming took 3 bases from V and 2 from J, leaving 14 bases between them. The CDR3 sequence is 15 residues long. CDR1 and CDR2 (germline): SGHVS, FNYEAQ. CDR3 protein: CASSLGPGGTYEQYF. Here the CDR3 DNA reads TGTGCCAGCAGCTTGGGGCCCGGGGGCACCTACGAGCAGTACTTC.

The rearrangement links TRBV6-6 to TRBJ2-2, with 8 nucleotides matching TRBD1. Germline lookup yields CDR1 MNHNY and CDR2 SVGAGI (reference sequence). This CDR3 has 15 amino acids. With V trimmed by 6 bases and J by 5 bases, 8 bases remained unmatched. CDR3 residues: CASRKGRGQTGELFF. The CDR3, as DNA: TGTGCCAGCAGAAAGGGCAGGGGGCAAACCGGGGAGCTGTTTTTT.

This clone has more than one count but fewer than ten. The chain couples TRBV6-5 to TRBJ2-7; D unclear. Germline loops: CDR1 MNHEY, CDR2 SVGAGI. This CDR3 has 15 residues. Trimming took off 5 bases at V and 3 bases at J, with 17 bases between the two ends. The CDR3 region is CASSVDTSSVYEQYF. In DNA, the CDR3 is TGTGCCAGCAGTGTTGACACCTCCTCCGTCTACGAGCAGTACTTC.

The chain is built from TRBV13 and TRBJ1-2, with 8 bases fitting TRBD1. CDR1 PRHDT and CDR2 FYEKMQ come from the germline V gene (reference sequence). The CDR3 is 16 amino acids. Unmatched junction bases numbered 13, after V lost 4 bases and J lost 6 bases. This CDR3 reads CASSSTRTGPFHGYTF. The CDR3 DNA follows: TGTGCCAGCAGCTCAACAAGGACAGGGCCCTTTCATGGCTACACCTTC.

This rearrangement joins TRBV5-4 to TRBJ2-5; no clear D. The CDR3 spans 13 residues. Looked up from germline, CDR1 is SGHNT and CDR2 is YYREEE (reference sequence). The V gene lost 0 bases and the J gene lost 1 base, with 4 bases spanning the gap. CDR3 amino acids: CASSLGPQETQYF. As DNA, the CDR3 is TGTGCCAGCAGCTTGGGCCCCCAAGAGACCCAGTACTTC.

The gene calls are TRBV7-2 and TRBJ1-4; D unresolved. Trimming pared 5 bases from V and 8 bases from J, leaving 18 bases between. Germline V lookup: CDR1 SGHTA, CDR2 FQGNSA. The CDR3 is made up of 15 amino acids. The DNA for the CDR3 is TGTGCCAGCAGCGCCGGACCTACTAGAGTGGAAAAACTGTTTTTT. Translation gives CASSAGPTRVEKLFF.

This sequence joins TRBV5-1 and TRBJ1-2; no reliable D call. CDR1 and CDR2 from the germline V gene are SGHRS and YFSETQ. The V end lost 0 bases, the J end lost 4 bases, and 7 bases lay between the germline ends. The CDR3 loop spans 13 amino acids. CDR3 DNA sequence: TGCGCCAGCAGCTTGGACAGTATCTATGGCTACACCTTC. Translation: CASSLDSIYGYTF. Combining the CDR3 with reference TRBV5-1 and TRBJ1-2 gives the whole variable domain KAGVTQTPRYLIKTRGQQVTLSCSPISGHRSVSWYQQTPGQGLQFLFEYFSETQRNKGNFPGRFSGRQFSNSRSEMNVSTLELGDSALYLCASSLDSIYGYTFGSGTRLTVV.

The V and J genes are TRBV27 and TRBJ1-2; 7 bases map to TRBD1. V was clipped by 5 bases and J by 2 bases; unmatched bases: 8. The CDR3 spans 15 residues. Germline lookup yields CDR1 MNHEY and CDR2 SMNVEV (reference sequence). The CDR3 DNA reads as TGTGCCAGCAGTCGATCGGGACAGCAGAACTATGGCTACACCTTC. It codes for CASSRSGQQNYGYTF.

J is TRBJ1-3 and V is TRBV5-1; no clear D gene. This CDR3 spans 13 amino acids. Trimming took 4 bases from V and 1 from J, leaving 6 bases between them. Germline V CDR1 and CDR2: SGHRS, YFSETQ. CDR3 residues: CASSAQSGNTIYF. Written as DNA, the CDR3 is TGCGCCAGCAGCGCCCAATCTGGAAACACCATATATTTT.

The chain links TRBV2 to TRBJ2-3; 10 nucleotides match TRBD2. The V and J ends lost 7 bases and 1 base, in that order; junction bases with no gene match: 2. The germline V gene has CDR1 SNHLY and CDR2 FYNNEI. The CDR3 runs 14 residues. The CDR3, as DNA: TGTGCCAGCAAGAGCGGGGGGGGCACAGATACGCAGTATTTT. Translating it yields CASKSGGGTDTQYF.

J is TRBJ2-3 and V is TRBV29-1, with D possibly TRBD1 on 6 matching bases. V was trimmed by 3 bases and J by 5 bases, leaving 12 bases between them. The CDR3 is made up of 13 amino acids. Germline CDR1 reads SQVTM; CDR2 reads ANQGSEA. Here the CDR3 reads CSVDIGGVDTQYF. CDR3 nucleotides: TGCAGCGTTGATATAGGGGGAGTAGATACGCAGTATTTT.

The chain couples TRBV18 to TRBJ1-1, with 10 bases lining up with TRBD1. With V trimmed by 6 bases and J by 1 base, 5 bases remained unmatched. This CDR3 region has 15 residues. CDR1 is KGHSH, CDR2 LQKENI, per germline. CDR3 nucleotides: TGTGCCAGCTCGGATGGGACAGGGGCGAACACTGAAGCTTTCTTT. The encoded protein is CASSDGTGANTEAFF.

The CDR3 coding sequence is TGCGCCAGCAGCCTGGCTGGGGATAGGGCTTTCTTT. Amino acids: CASSLAGDRAFF. The chain couples TRBV5-1 to TRBJ1-1; D unclear. The V end lost 4 bases, the J end lost 11 bases, and 15 bases lay between the germline ends. This CDR3 is built from 12 residues. Germline CDR1 is SGHRS and CDR2 is YFSETQ. Looking up the rest from reference TRBV5-1 and TRBJ1-1 gives the full variable domain: KAGVTQTPRYLIKTRGQQVTLSCSPISGHRSVSWYQQTPGQGLQFLFEYFSETQRNKGNFPGRFSGRQFSNSRSEMNVSTLELGDSALYLCASSLAGDRAFFGQGTRLTVV.